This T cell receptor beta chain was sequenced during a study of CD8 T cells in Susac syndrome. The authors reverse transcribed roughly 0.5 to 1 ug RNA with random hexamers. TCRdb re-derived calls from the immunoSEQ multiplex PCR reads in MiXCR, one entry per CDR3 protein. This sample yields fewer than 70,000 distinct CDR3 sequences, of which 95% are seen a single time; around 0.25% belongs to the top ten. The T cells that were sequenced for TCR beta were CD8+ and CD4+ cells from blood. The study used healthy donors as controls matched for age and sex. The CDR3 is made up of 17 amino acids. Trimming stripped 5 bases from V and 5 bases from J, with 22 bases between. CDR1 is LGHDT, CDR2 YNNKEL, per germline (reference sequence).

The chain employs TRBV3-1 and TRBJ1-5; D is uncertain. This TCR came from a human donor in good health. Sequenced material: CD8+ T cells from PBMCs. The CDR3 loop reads CASSTQDHFWHHQPQHF. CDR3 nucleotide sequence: TGTGCCAGCAGCACGCAAGATCATTTTTGGCATCATCAGCCCCAGCATTTT.